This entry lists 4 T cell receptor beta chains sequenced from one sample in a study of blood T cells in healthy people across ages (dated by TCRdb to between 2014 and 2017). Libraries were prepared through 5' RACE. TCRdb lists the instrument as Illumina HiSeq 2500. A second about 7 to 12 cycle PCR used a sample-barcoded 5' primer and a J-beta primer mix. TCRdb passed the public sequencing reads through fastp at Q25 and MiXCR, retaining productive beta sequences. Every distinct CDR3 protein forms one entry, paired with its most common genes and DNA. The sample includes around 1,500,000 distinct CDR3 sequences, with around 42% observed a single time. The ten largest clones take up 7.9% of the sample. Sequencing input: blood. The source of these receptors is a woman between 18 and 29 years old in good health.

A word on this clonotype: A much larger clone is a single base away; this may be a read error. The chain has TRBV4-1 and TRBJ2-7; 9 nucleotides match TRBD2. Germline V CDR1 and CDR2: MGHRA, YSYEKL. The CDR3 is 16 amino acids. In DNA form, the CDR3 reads TGCGCCAGCAGCCAAGATCTGGTGACTAGCGGCTACGAGCAGGACTTC. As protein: CASSQDLVTSGYEQDF.

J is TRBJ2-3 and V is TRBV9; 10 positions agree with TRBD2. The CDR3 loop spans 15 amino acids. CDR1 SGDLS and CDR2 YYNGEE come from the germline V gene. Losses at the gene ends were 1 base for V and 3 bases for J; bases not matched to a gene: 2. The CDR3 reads CASSVLAGDTDTQYF. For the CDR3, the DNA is TGTGCCAGCAGCGTACTAGCGGGAGATACAGATACGCAGTATTTT.

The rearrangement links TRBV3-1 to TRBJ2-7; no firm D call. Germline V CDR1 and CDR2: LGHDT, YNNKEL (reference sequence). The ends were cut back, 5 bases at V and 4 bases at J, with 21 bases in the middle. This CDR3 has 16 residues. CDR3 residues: CASSAQVGQPSYEQYF. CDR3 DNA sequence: TGTGCCAGCAGCGCCCAGGTCGGGCAGCCCTCGTACGAGCAGTACTTC.

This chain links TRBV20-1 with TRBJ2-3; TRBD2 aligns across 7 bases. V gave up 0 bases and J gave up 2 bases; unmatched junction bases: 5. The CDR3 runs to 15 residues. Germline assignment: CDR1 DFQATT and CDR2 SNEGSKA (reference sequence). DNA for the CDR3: TGCAGTGCTAGAGATTCCAGCGGGAACACAGATACGCAGTATTTT. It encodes CSARDSSGNTDTQYF.